These 22 T cell receptor beta chains were all obtained from the same sample, sequenced in a study of control samples from healthy donors and cancer patients. Generated by immunoSEQ multiplex PCR, the TCRdb table keeps only in-frame clones and is missing some. The sample holds 120,000 to 150,000 clones, roughly nine tenths seen once. Specimen: blood. These receptor sequences come from a man between 18 and 35 years old in good health.

The J gene is TRBJ2-2, the V gene TRBV7-3, with D hard to call. This CDR3 comprises 13 residues. V was clipped by 4 bases and J by 10 bases, with 13 bases between them. Germline CDR1 and CDR2: SGHTA and FQGTGA. CDR3 in amino acids: CASSSDLGQELFF. The CDR3 DNA reads as TGTGCCAGCAGCTCTGACCTAGGCCAGGAGCTGTTTTTT.

A word on this clone: The same CDR3 is also encoded by other DNA sequences in this sample. This chain uses TRBV18 with TRBJ2-5; a possible D gene is TRBD2 (5 bases). Germline CDR1 reads KGHSH; CDR2 reads LQKENI. The CDR3 extends over 13 amino acids. Trimming pared 4 bases from V and 0 bases from J, leaving 6 bases between. In DNA, the CDR3 is TGTGCCAGCTCACGCGGGTACCAAGAGACCCAGTACTTC. The encoded protein is CASSRGYQETQYF.

The gene calls are TRBV27 and TRBJ1-2, with TRBD1 matching over 7 bases. CDR1 and CDR2 (germline): MNHEY, SMNVEV (reference sequence). The CDR3 is made up of 13 amino acids. V trimming: 4 bases; J trimming: 4 bases; junction bases outside the gene matches: 3. CDR3: CASSSRGAYGYTF. CDR3 coding DNA: TGTGCCAGCAGTTCCAGGGGGGCCTATGGCTACACCTTC.

This rearrangement joins TRBV12-3 or TRBV12-4 to TRBJ1-5, with TRBD1 as a possible D gene (5 bases). V shed 6 bases and J shed 5 bases, with 8 bases lying between them. The CDR3 is made up of 12 amino acids. Here the CDR3 reads CASRAGDQPQHF. In DNA, the CDR3 is TGTGCCAGCAGGGCGGGGGATCAGCCCCAGCATTTT.

V and J are TRBV5-1 and TRBJ1-3, with D possibly TRBD1 on 6 matching bases. The CDR3 runs 15 residues. Germline CDR1 is SGHRS and CDR2 is YFSETQ. Trimming stripped 0 bases from V and 2 bases from J, with 9 bases between. The CDR3 nucleotides read TGCGCCAGCAGCTTGGTCTCAGGGGCTGGAAACACCATATATTTT. This sequence encodes CASSLVSGAGNTIYF.

This clone was detected once. The CDR3 is CASTLVGLYEQYF. As DNA, the CDR3 is TGTGCCAGCACCCTGGTAGGCCTCTACGAGCAGTACTTC. The chain combines TRBV2 with TRBJ2-7; D unclear. Trimming removed 7 bases at V and 3 bases at J, with 13 bases between. The CDR3 covers 13 residues. Germline CDR1 and CDR2: SNHLY and FYNNEI.

J is TRBJ2-2 and V is TRBV11-2; D gene uncertain. Trimming shortened V by 3 bases and J by 5 bases, and 4 bases separated the two germline ends. This CDR3 contains 12 residues. Germline V CDR1 and CDR2: SGHAT, FQNNGV. The CDR3: CASSFLTGELFF. CDR3 nucleotides: TGTGCCAGCAGCTTCTTGACCGGGGAGCTGTTTTTT.

Only one count was recorded for this clone. The chain carries TRBV6-1 and TRBJ1-3; TRBD1 is a possible D gene (6 bases). The germline V gene encodes CDR1 MNHNS and CDR2 SASEGT. Trimming pared 2 bases from V and 3 bases from J, leaving 20 bases between. This CDR3 region has 18 residues. CDR3 in amino acids: CASSEHPSAWGLGNTIYF. The CDR3 coding sequence is TGTGCCAGCAGTGAACATCCTTCTGCTTGGGGGCTTGGAAACACCATATATTTT.

This chain connects TRBV5-6 to TRBJ1-4; unclear D gene. The CDR3 contains 15 residues. V was shortened by 2 bases and J by 0 bases, with 8 bases between the two germline ends. Germline CDR1 SGHDT, CDR2 YYEEEE. This CDR3 is CASSFRRTTNEKLFF. In nucleotides, the CDR3 is TGTGCCAGCAGCTTTAGGAGAACAACTAATGAAAAACTGTTTTTT.

The chain has TRBV2 and TRBJ1-4, with 9 bases identical to TRBD1. Germline V gene data show CDR1 as SNHLY and CDR2 as FYNNEI. The CDR3 consists of 14 residues. Trimming took 5 bases from V and 7 from J; bases not matched to a gene: 5. The CDR3: CASSTQGAREKLFF. The CDR3 DNA follows: TGTGCCAGCAGTACACAGGGGGCGCGTGAAAAACTGTTTTTT.

CDR3 sequence: CASSLVLGELFF. The CDR3 DNA sequence: TGTGCCAGCAGCTTGGTTCTGGGGGAACTGTTTTTT. V and J are TRBV5-6 and TRBJ1-4; tentative D call: TRBD1 (5 bases). The CDR3 is made up of 12 amino acids. Deletions cut 0 bases from V and 12 bases from J, with 9 bases between. Per germline, CDR1 SGHDT and CDR2 YYEEEE.

This chain links TRBV18 with TRBJ2-7, with 8 bases lining up with TRBD1. With V trimmed by 3 bases and J by 6 bases, 13 bases remained unmatched. The CDR3 totals 16 residues. Germline CDR1 is KGHSH and CDR2 is LQKENI. The CDR3 loop reads CASSPQPLRTGLEQYF. CDR3 DNA sequence: TGTGCCAGCTCACCCCAACCCCTACGGACAGGGCTCGAGCAGTACTTC.

The CDR3 DNA sequence: TGTGCCAGCAGCTTTCTAAACCAAGAGACCCAGTACTTC. Translating it yields CASSFLNQETQYF. The rearrangement links TRBV5-6 to TRBJ2-5; D gene ambiguous. Looked up from germline, CDR1 is SGHDT and CDR2 is YYEEEE. V lost 2 bases, J lost 0 bases, and 5 bases lay in between. The CDR3 totals 13 residues.

V and J are TRBV10-3 and TRBJ1-2, with D possibly matching TRBD1 (5 bases). The CDR3 is 19 amino acids. With 0 bases removed from V and 4 bases from J, the gap between germline ends came to 24 bases. Germline V gene data show CDR1 as ENHRY and CDR2 as SYGVKD. The CDR3 nucleotides read TGTGCCATCAGTGAGTCGACGGGGGTCGGGGAAGGGATCCCCTATGGCTACACCTTC. The encoded protein is CAISESTGVGEGIPYGYTF.

The rearrangement uses TRBV4-1 and TRBJ1-2; 10 bases line up with TRBD1. Losses at the gene ends were 5 bases for V and 6 bases for J; bases not matched to a gene: 6. Germline loops: CDR1 MGHRA, CDR2 YSYEKL. CDR3 length equals 14 residues. CDR3 protein: CASSFGQGDDGYTF. In DNA, the CDR3 is TGCGCCAGCAGCTTCGGACAGGGGGATGATGGCTACACCTTC.

The chain uses TRBV4-3 and TRBJ2-1; tentatively, D is TRBD1 (6 bases). The CDR3 is made up of 18 amino acids. CDR1 and CDR2 (germline): LGHNA, YSLEER. Trimming shortened V by 0 bases and J by 2 bases, and 17 bases separated the two germline ends. CDR3 sequence: CASSQDLYRDTTYNEQFF. DNA of the CDR3: TGCGCCAGCAGCCAAGATCTTTATAGGGACACAACCTACAATGAGCAGTTCTTC.

This chain joins TRBV5-8 and TRBJ1-4, with no clear D. This CDR3 region has 13 residues. Trimming removed 2 bases at V and 8 bases at J, with 10 bases between. Germline V CDR1 and CDR2: SGHTS, YDEGEE. The DNA of the CDR3 is TGTGCCAGCAGCTTACCCGGCGGAGAAAAACTGTTTTTT. Protein sequence: CASSLPGGEKLFF.

This clone was detected only once. The V and J genes are TRBV28 and TRBJ1-3; 7 bases map to TRBD1. From germline, CDR1 is MDHEN and CDR2 SYDVKM. Unmatched junction bases numbered 5, after V lost 2 bases and J lost 1 base. The CDR3 runs to 16 residues. For the CDR3, the DNA is TGTGCCAGCAGTTTACCCGGGACAGCTTCTGGAAACACCATATATTTT. Its translation: CASSLPGTASGNTIYF.

The CDR3 nucleotides are TGTGCCAGTAGTATCCTAGCGGGGGTAACTAACATTCAGTACTTC. Amino acid sequence: CASSILAGVTNIQYF. The chain links TRBV19 to TRBJ2-4; 10 nucleotides agree with TRBD2. Germline V gene sequence: CDR1 LNHDA, CDR2 SQIVND (reference sequence). The CDR3 is made up of 15 amino acids. With V trimmed by 3 bases and J by 7 bases, 6 bases remained unmatched.

The chain joins TRBV4-3 to TRBJ2-7; no reliable D call. V lost 0 bases to trimming and J lost 4 bases, with 13 bases between them. CDR1 is LGHNA and CDR2 is YSLEER in the germline V gene. There are 15 residues in the CDR3. In DNA form, the CDR3 reads TGCGCCAGCAGCCAAGATACAGCGCTGTCGTACGAGCAGTACTTC. This sequence encodes CASSQDTALSYEQYF.

V usage is TRBV6-5 and J usage is TRBJ1-1, with no clear D. Trimming pared 0 bases from V and 0 bases from J, leaving 8 bases between. CDR1 and CDR2 from the germline V gene are MNHEY and SVGAGI. The CDR3 extends over 15 amino acids. The CDR3 nucleotides are TGTGCCAGCAGTTACTCGAATGGGGTGAACACTGAAGCTTTCTTT. The encoded protein is CASSYSNGVNTEAFF.

This chain uses TRBV19 with TRBJ2-2; D is unclear. Looked up from germline, CDR1 is LNHDA and CDR2 is SQIVND (reference sequence). The CDR3 totals 14 residues. Deletions cut 4 bases from V and 0 bases from J, with 6 bases between. CDR3: CASSNFPNTGELFF. For the CDR3, the DNA is TGTGCCAGTAGTAATTTTCCGAACACCGGGGAGCTGTTTTTT.